This T cell receptor beta chain was recorded in a study of radiotherapy plus CTLA-4 blockade in lung cancer. Method: immunoSEQ multiplex PCR; TCRdb's copy keeps in-frame clones and lacks some. This table has around 91,000 clones, around nine tenths appearing once. Deletions cut 1 base from V and 8 bases from J, with 8 bases between. The CDR3 runs 12 residues. CDR1 is SGHDT and CDR2 is YYEEEE in the germline V gene. The gene calls are TRBV5-6 and TRBJ2-3, with D perhaps TRBD1 or TRBD2 (5 bases each). Sequenced here: peripheral blood, sampled from a patient treated with radiotherapy plus ipilimumab. The clonotype comes from a human donor with non-small cell lung cancer that progressed on radiotherapy plus ipilimumab. DNA for the CDR3: TGTGCCAGCAGCTTGTCTGGGGGTACGCAGTATTTT. This translates into CASSLSGGTQYF.